A selection of T cell receptor beta chains follows, all from one sample in a study of regulatory T cells in long-lasting Graves disease. TCRdb re-called the multiplex PCR reads through MiXCR, storing one row per CDR3 protein. The table lists 400,000 or so distinct CDR3 sequences, around 20% of them singletons. Source: peripheral blood mononuclear cells (PBMCs), taken when the disease was refractory, from a patient treated with antithyroid drugs. All receptors come from a female donor with Graves disease. The CDR3 runs from the conserved cysteine through the conserved F or W. The D gene is left open where the match is weak. Clone size, where shown, is once, few, many, or a class for clones that have expanded.

TRBV28	NA	TRBJ2-1	TRBD2	TGTGCCAGCAGTTTACGGGGTGAGGGACTAGCGGACAATGAGCAGTTCTTC	CASSLRGEGLADNEQFF
TRBV13	many	TRBJ1-1	TRBD1	TGTGCCAGCAGCCAAAGGGGACAGGGAAACACTGAAGCTTTCTTT	CASSQRGQGNTEAFF
TRBV27	NA	TRBJ2-7	NA	TGTGCCAGCACCGACGAATGGGCGGGCGAGCAGTACTTC	CASTDEWAGEQYF
TRBV28	many	TRBJ1-5	NA	TGTGCCAGCAGCTTATCTGACAGAAAGAATCAGCCCCAGCATTTT	CASSLSDRKNQPQHF
TRBV3-1	NA	TRBJ1-1	NA	TGTGCCAGCAGCCAGGGACCCCCGGTGGACACTGAAGCTTTCTTT	CASSQGPPVDTEAFF
TRBV20-1	NA	TRBJ1-1	NA	TGCAGTGGGCAGGAGCCGAACACTGAAGCTTTCTTT	CSGQEPNTEAFF
TRBV6-2/TRBV6-3	few	TRBJ2-2	TRBD2	TGTGCCACTAGGGGCGTAGCGGGAGAGAACACCGGGGAGCTGTTTTTT	CATRGVAGENTGELFF
TRBV28	many	TRBJ1-1	TRBD1	TGTGCCAGCAGCCTATTCTCTATTGCCCAGGGGGCTGAAGCTTTCTTT	CASSLFSIAQGAEAFF
TRBV7-2	NA	TRBJ1-1	NA	TGTGCCAGCAGCTTAATACAGGACAGAAGAGATGAGGGCACTGAAGCTTTCTTT	CASSLIQDRRDEGTEAFF
TRBV14	NA	TRBJ2-5	NA	TGTGCCAGCTCTTCAAGGGGAGGCCGGTTCCAAGAGACCCAGTACTTC	CASSSRGGRFQETQYF
TRBV5-6	NA	TRBJ2-3	TRBD2	TGTGCCAGCAGCGAGGGGACTAGCGGCCCCAATACGCAGTATTTT	CASSEGTSGPNTQYF
TRBV6-1	NA	TRBJ1-2	NA	TGTGCCAGCAGCCGAGACAGACTCTATGGCTACACCTTC	CASSRDRLYGYTF
TRBV7-2	many	TRBJ2-5	NA	TGTGCCAGCAGCCGCTCGGGGCTAGAGACCCAGTACTTC	CASSRSGLETQYF
TRBV20-1	NA	TRBJ2-7	NA	TGCAGTGGCTCCGGCACGAGCTCCTACGAGCAGTACTTC	CSGSGTSSYEQYF
TRBV15	many	TRBJ1-3	NA	TGTGCCACCAGCAGAGATTTGGGACCGGGAAACACCATATATTTT	CATSRDLGPGNTIYF
TRBV28	many	TRBJ2-2	TRBD2	TGTGCCAGCAACCCGGGACTAGGTCTTTCCGGGGAGCTGTTTTTT	CASNPGLGLSGELFF
TRBV2	NA	TRBJ2-4	NA	TGTGCCAGCAGTGAAGAGGTTTTGAGGGCCAAAAACATTCAGTACTTC	CASSEEVLRAKNIQYF
TRBV30	NA	TRBJ1-2	NA	TGTGCCTGGAGTAACCCCTACAGGGTTCAACACGGCTACACCTTC	CAWSNPYRVQHGYTF
TRBV6-1	few	TRBJ1-1	TRBD1	TGTGCCAGCAGTGATGGACAGGGCACTGAAGCTTTCTTT	CASSDGQGTEAFF
TRBV9	few	TRBJ1-1	TRBD1	TGTGCCAGCAGCGTCGGCGAGACAGGGGTGAACACTGAAGCTTTCTTT	CASSVGETGVNTEAFF
TRBV6-5	NA	TRBJ2-6	TRBD1	TGTGCCAGCAGTTACTTTGGGACAGGGTACTCTGGGGCCAACGTCCTGACTTTC	CASSYFGTGYSGANVLTF
TRBV6-1	NA	TRBJ1-1	NA	TGTGCCAGCAGTCCGAGTGACGGAAGCACTGAAGCTTTCTTT	CASSPSDGSTEAFF
TRBV12-3/TRBV12-4	many	TRBJ2-6	TRBD1	TGTGCCAGCAGTCCCGGACAGGGGGCATCTGGGGCCAACGTCCTGACTTTC	CASSPGQGASGANVLTF
TRBV11-2	many	TRBJ1-4	NA	TGTGCCAGCAGCGCTACTTCGATAGGGCCGCTTAAAGAGGGAAAACTGTTTTTT	CASSATSIGPLKEGKLFF
TRBV28	many	TRBJ1-5	NA	TGTGCCAGCACTATAGGGGGTCAGCCCCAGCATTTT	CASTIGGQPQHF
TRBV2	many	TRBJ2-7	NA	TGTGCCAGCAGCATGACCGGCGGAATCTACGAGCAGTACTTC	CASSMTGGIYEQYF
TRBV20-1	few	TRBJ2-2	NA	TGCAGTGGAAAACGGGACTCGTACACCGGGGAGCTGTTTTTT	CSGKRDSYTGELFF
TRBV13	many	TRBJ1-6	NA	TGTGCCAGCAGCTTCGAAAATTCACCCCTCCACTTT	CASSFENSPLHF
TRBV5-1	NA	TRBJ2-3	NA	TGCGCCAGCAGATCCGCCGCGGGAACAAACACAGATACGCAGTATTTT	CASRSAAGTNTDTQYF
TRBV7-3	NA	TRBJ2-1	NA	TGTGCCAGCAGCTTAAACAGGGACCGCTATGAGCAGTTCTTC	CASSLNRDRYEQFF
TRBV27	many	TRBJ1-1	TRBD1	TGTGCCAGCATCATACAGACAGGGGTGGGAAACACTGAAGCTTTCTTT	CASIIQTGVGNTEAFF
TRBV7-3	NA	TRBJ2-1	TRBD2	TGTGCCAGCAGCTTAAATCAACTAGCGGGAGTACAAAATGAGCAGTTCTTC	CASSLNQLAGVQNEQFF
TRBV14	NA	TRBJ2-2	NA	TGTGCCAGCAGCCAAGACTCTCGCACCGGGACGGCGAACACCGGGGAGCTGTTTTTT	CASSQDSRTGTANTGELFF